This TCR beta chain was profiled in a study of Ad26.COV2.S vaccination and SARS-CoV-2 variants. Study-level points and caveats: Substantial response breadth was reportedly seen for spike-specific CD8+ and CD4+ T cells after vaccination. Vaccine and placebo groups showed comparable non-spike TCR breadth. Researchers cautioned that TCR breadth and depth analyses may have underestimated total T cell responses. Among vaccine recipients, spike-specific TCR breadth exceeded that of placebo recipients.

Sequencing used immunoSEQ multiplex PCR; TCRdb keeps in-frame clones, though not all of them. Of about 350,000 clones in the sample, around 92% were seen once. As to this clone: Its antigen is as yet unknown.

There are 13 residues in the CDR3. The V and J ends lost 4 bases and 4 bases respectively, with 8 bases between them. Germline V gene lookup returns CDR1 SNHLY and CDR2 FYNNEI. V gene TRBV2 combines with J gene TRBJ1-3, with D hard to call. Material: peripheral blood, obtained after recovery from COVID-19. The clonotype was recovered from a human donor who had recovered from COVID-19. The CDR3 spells CASSATPGNTIYF. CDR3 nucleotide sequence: TGTGCCAGCAGTGCCACACCCGGAAACACCATATATTTT.